This T cell receptor (beta chain) is from a study of blood T cell repertoires in COVID-19. Whole-study context: Sites across the United States, Italy and Spain contributed samples from acute and convalescent COVID-19.

Seattle researchers signed up patients amid active infection and tracked them longitudinally. Here immunoSEQ multiplex PCR was the method, and the copy in TCRdb shows in-frame clones only, minus some. The sample yields about 200,000 clones, 82% seen once. Germline CDR1 reads MDHEN; CDR2 reads SYDVKM. V gave up 5 bases and J gave up 8 bases, with 21 bases separating them. There are 15 residues in the CDR3. The receptor comes from a woman in her sixties or seventies with COVID-19, enrolled during active disease. The sequenced sample was peripheral blood. The chain has TRBV28 and TRBJ1-2, with a possible D match to TRBD1 (6 bases). This CDR3 reads CASSTGTRDLDGYTF. The CDR3 region has the DNA TGTGCCAGCAGTACCGGGACAAGGGACCTCGACGGCTACACCTTC.